These 6 T cell receptor beta chains were sequenced from one sample in a study of shared clonotypes between healthy human individuals. The data were produced by immunoSEQ multiplex PCR, yet TCRdb's version contains in-frame clones alone and is incomplete. The profile shows over 850,000 clones, 75% to 85% of them singletons. The source material was memory CD4+ T cells from PBMCs. The subset is: CD45RA-negative fraction. The receptors were gathered from a man between 18 and 29 years old in good health. Some clones in this sample may be carry-over from other donors' samples.

The chain joins TRBV6-4 to TRBJ1-5, with TRBD1 matching 9 bases. V gave up 5 bases and J gave up 7 bases; unmatched junction bases: 6. Germline V gene lookup returns CDR1 MRHNA and CDR2 SNTAGT. This CDR3 has 14 amino acids. In DNA, the CDR3 is TGTGCCAGCAGTTCGACAGGGGGTGACCAGCCCCAGCATTTT. It is translated as CASSSTGGDQPQHF.

This rearrangement joins TRBV30 to TRBJ2-3; maybe TRBD1 (6 bases). Germline lookup yields CDR1 GTSNPN and CDR2 SVGIG (reference sequence). Deletions cut 2 bases from V and 1 base from J, with 7 bases between. CDR3 length: 13 amino acids. The chain's CDR3 is CAWSYRGTDTQYF. The CDR3 DNA follows: TGTGCCTGGAGTTACAGGGGCACAGATACGCAGTATTTT.

The V gene is TRBV6-1, the J gene TRBJ1-1; tentatively, D is TRBD1 (5 bases). This CDR3 has 16 residues. Trimming took 4 bases from V and 0 from J, leaving 15 bases between them. Germline V gene sequence: CDR1 MNHNS, CDR2 SASEGT. CDR3 DNA: TGTGCCAGCAGTGGCGCGGGGGGTCCAATGAACACTGAAGCTTTCTTT. It encodes CASSGAGGPMNTEAFF.

This clone appeared once. The V and J genes are TRBV7-9 and TRBJ2-3, with 7 bases aligning to TRBD1. Per the germline V gene, CDR1 is SEHNR and CDR2 is FQNEAQ (reference sequence). This CDR3 contains 14 residues. The J segment lost 6 bases and the V segment lost 3 bases, leaving 6 bases of the junction unmatched. CDR3 in amino acids: CASSLVVQGDTQYF. The CDR3 DNA reads TGTGCCAGCAGCTTGGTAGTACAGGGGGATACGCAGTATTTT.

CDR3 sequence (DNA): TGTGCCAGCAGTTTAGGGGGGAGCGGTAGCACAGATACGCAGTATTTT. Residues: CASSLGGSGSTDTQYF. The chain has TRBV28 and TRBJ2-3, with D tentatively TRBD2 (6 bases). The V end was cut by 2 bases, the J end by 0 bases, with 12 bases between. The CDR3 runs to 16 residues. Germline CDR1 and CDR2: MDHEN and SYDVKM. The full variable domain, completed using reference TRBV28 and TRBJ2-3, is DVKVTQSSRYLVKRTGEKVFLECVQDMDHENMFWYRQDPGLGLRLIYFSYDVKMKEKGDIPEGYSVSREKKERFSLILESASTNQTSMYLCASSLGGSGSTDTQYFGPGTRLTVL.

The chain carries TRBV2 and TRBJ2-7; 10 nucleotides align to TRBD1. Germline V lookup: CDR1 SNHLY, CDR2 FYNNEI. This CDR3 is 14 amino acids long. V lost 5 bases and J lost 4; bases outside the gene matches: 5. For the CDR3, the DNA is TGTGCCAGCAGTCCCGACAGGGGGCTTTACGAGCAGTACTTC. It is translated as CASSPDRGLYEQYF. Together with reference TRBV2 and TRBJ2-7, the CDR3 gives the full variable domain: EPEVTQTPSHQVTQMGQEVILRCVPISNHLYFYWYRQILGQKVEFLVSFYNNEISEKSEIFDDQFSVERPDGSNFTLKIRSTKLEDSAMYFCASSPDRGLYEQYFGPGTRLTVT.